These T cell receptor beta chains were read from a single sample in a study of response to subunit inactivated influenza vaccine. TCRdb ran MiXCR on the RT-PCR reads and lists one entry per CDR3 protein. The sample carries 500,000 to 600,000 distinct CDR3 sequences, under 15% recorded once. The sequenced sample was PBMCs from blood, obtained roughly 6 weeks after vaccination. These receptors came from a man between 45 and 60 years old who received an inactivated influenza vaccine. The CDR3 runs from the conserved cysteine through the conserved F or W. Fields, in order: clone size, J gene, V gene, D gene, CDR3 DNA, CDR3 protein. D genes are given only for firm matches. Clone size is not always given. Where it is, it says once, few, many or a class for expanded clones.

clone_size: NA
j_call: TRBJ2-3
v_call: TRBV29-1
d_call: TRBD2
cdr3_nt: TGCAGCGTCAAGACGGGACTAGCGAGAGGGCCCTTCCTCAATAGCACAGATACGCAGTATTTT
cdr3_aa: CSVKTGLARGPFLNSTDTQYF

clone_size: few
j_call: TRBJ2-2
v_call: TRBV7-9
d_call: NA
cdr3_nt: TGTGCCAGCAGCTTAACCGGGACCTACACCGGGGAGCTGTTTTTT
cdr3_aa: CASSLTGTYTGELFF

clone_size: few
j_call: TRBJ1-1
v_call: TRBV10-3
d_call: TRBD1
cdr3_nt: TGTGCCATCAGTGAGTCAGGGGACAGGCTTGGGGAAACTGAAGCTTTCTTT
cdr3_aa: CAISESGDRLGETEAFF

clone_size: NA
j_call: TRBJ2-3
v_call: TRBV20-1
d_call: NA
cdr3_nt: TGCAGTGCTGCCAAGATTAGCACAGATACGCAGTATTTT
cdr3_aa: CSAAKISTDTQYF

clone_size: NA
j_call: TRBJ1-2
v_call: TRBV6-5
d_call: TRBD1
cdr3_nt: TGTGCCAGCAGTTACCCAGGGGGCTTGGGCTATGGCTACACCTTC
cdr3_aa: CASSYPGGLGYGYTF

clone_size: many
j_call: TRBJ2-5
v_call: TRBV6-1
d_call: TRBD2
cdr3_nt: TGTGCCAGCAGTAGCGGGAGGAGAGAGACCCAGTACTTC
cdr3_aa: CASSSGRRETQYF

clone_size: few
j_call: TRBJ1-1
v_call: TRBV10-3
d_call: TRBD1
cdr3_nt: TGTGCCATCAAGACAGGGCCTGCCGTTGGGGACACTGAAGCTTTCTTT
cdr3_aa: CAIKTGPAVGDTEAFF

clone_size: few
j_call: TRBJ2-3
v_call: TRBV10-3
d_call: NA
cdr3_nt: TGTGCCATCACCAATAGCGGAAGCACAGATACGCAGTATTTT
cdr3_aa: CAITNSGSTDTQYF

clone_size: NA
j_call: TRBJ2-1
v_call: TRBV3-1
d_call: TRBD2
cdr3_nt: TGTGCCAGCAGCCAAGTATACTCGGGGGGTGAGCAGTTCTTC
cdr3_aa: CASSQVYSGGEQFF

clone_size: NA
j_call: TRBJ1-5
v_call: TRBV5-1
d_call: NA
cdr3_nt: TGCGCCAGCAGCCCAGGGAGTAATAGCAAACAGCCCCAGCATTTT
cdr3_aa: CASSPGSNSKQPQHF

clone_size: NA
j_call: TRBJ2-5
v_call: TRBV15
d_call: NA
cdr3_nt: TGTGCCACCAGCAGAGCCTCAGGGGATTGGACCCAGTACTTC
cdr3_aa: CATSRASGDWTQYF

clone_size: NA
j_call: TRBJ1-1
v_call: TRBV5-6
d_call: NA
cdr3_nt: TGTGCCAGCAGCTTGATGGGGATGCGCACTGAAGCTTTCTTT
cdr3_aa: CASSLMGMRTEAFF

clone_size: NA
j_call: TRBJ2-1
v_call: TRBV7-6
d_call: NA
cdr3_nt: TGTGCCAGCAGCAAGGCCCCATCCGGGACAATATACAATGAGCAGTTCTTC
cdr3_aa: CASSKAPSGTIYNEQFF